Described below is a single T cell receptor beta chain sequence and its context. The sample originates from a study of blood T cells in healthy people across ages. Through a sample-barcoded 5' primer and a J-beta primer mix, a second PCR was run for roughly 7 to 11 cycles. One entry per CDR3 protein, called by TCRdb with MiXCR from the 5' RACE reads. The data contain 800,000 or so distinct CDR3 sequences, 25% of them singletons. The sample also formed part of further work on T cells of mothers and their children.

Sample: blood. This clonotype was sampled from a boy aged 5-17 years in good health.

CDR3 residues: CASSLLSSGSGADTQYF. The CDR3 region has the DNA TGCGCCAGCAGCTTGCTGTCTAGCGGGAGCGGAGCAGATACGCAGTATTTT. The chain couples TRBV5-1 to TRBJ2-3, with 10 bases aligning to TRBD2. The CDR3 spans 17 residues. CDR1 is SGHRS and CDR2 is YFSETQ in the germline V gene. V lost 1 base to trimming and J lost 4 bases; unmatched junction nucleotides: 9. Looking up the rest from reference TRBV5-1 and TRBJ2-3 gives the full variable domain: KAGVTQTPRYLIKTRGQQVTLSCSPISGHRSVSWYQQTPGQGLQFLFEYFSETQRNKGNFPGRFSGRQFSNSRSEMNVSTLELGDSALYLCASSLLSSGSGADTQYFGPGTRLTVL.